The 21 T cell receptor beta chains below were found in one sample sequenced in a study of metastatic and nonmetastatic thyroid tumors. The entire patient cohort was treatment-naive prior to thyroid surgery. TCRdb reprocessed the PCR reads via MiXCR. The sample lists tens of thousands of clones; roughly half were seen once. Sequencing was carried out using tumor tissue. The receptors shown here come from a male donor with papillary thyroid cancer or a benign thyroid nodule (not recorded which). Some clones in this sample may be carry-over from other donors' samples.

V gene TRBV5-1 combines with J gene TRBJ2-2; weak D call: TRBD2 (6 bases). Trimming left V 7 bases short and J 4 bases short, with 14 bases between. This CDR3 comprises 14 residues. CDR1 SGHRS and CDR2 YFSETQ come from the germline V gene. The CDR3 region is CASLGGAGTGELFF. DNA of the CDR3: TGCGCCAGCCTGGGCGGGGCAGGCACCGGGGAGCTGTTTTTT.

This clone has a handful of counts. This chain links TRBV6-1 with TRBJ2-3, with 8 bases lining up with TRBD2. CDR1 and CDR2 (germline): MNHNS, SASEGT. The V gene end was trimmed by 6 bases and the J gene end by 3 bases; junction bases not matched to a gene: 11. The CDR3 is 16 residues long. CDR3 loop: CASRLIGTSGTDTQYF. The CDR3 DNA sequence: TGTGCCAGCAGGCTAATCGGGACTAGTGGGACAGATACGCAGTATTTT.

V and J are TRBV5-6 and TRBJ1-2, with D possibly TRBD1 on 6 matching bases. CDR1 and CDR2 (germline): SGHDT, YYEEEE. The CDR3 length is 12 residues. The ends were cut back, 4 bases at V and 5 bases at J, with 9 bases in the middle. The CDR3: CASSPGQYGYTF. As DNA, the CDR3 is TGTGCCAGCAGCCCCGGACAGTATGGCTACACCTTC.

V is TRBV10-1 and J is TRBJ2-7; D is possibly TRBD1 (5 bases). CDR1 is WNHNN and CDR2 is SYGVQD in the germline V gene (reference sequence). Between the trimmed V and J ends, which lost 5 bases and 2 bases, there was a span of 13 bases. CDR3 length equals 14 residues. Written as DNA, the CDR3 is TGCGCCAGCAGTTGGCAGGGAAATCCCTACGAGCAGTACTTC. The encoded protein is CASSWQGNPYEQYF.

The gene calls are TRBV10-1 and TRBJ2-5; D is ambiguous. There are 13 residues in the CDR3. From germline, CDR1 is WNHNN and CDR2 SYGVQD (reference sequence). V dropped 3 bases and J dropped 0 bases, with 5 bases sitting between them. CDR3 DNA: TGCGCCAGCAGTGATAGTTACCAAGAGACCCAGTACTTC. Its translation is CASSDSYQETQYF.

There are a few counts of this clone. V and J are TRBV11-2 and TRBJ2-3; TRBD1 agrees at 8 bases. This CDR3 region has 17 residues. The junction had 7 bases not matched to a gene; V was cut back by 1 base and J by 1 base. Per the germline V gene, CDR1 is SGHAT and CDR2 is FQNNGV. This chain's CDR3 is CASSLGPPGQGTDTQYF. The CDR3 bases are TGTGCCAGCAGCTTAGGCCCTCCGGGACAGGGCACAGATACGCAGTATTTT.

Regarding this clone: Germline is not matched at one junction end, which may reflect a read error. The chain combines TRBV20-1 with TRBJ2-6; no definite D call. Looked up from germline, CDR1 is DFQATT and CDR2 is SNEGSKA (reference sequence). The CDR3 contains 12 residues. The CDR3 DNA follows: TGCAGTGCGCCCTCTGGGGTCAACGTCCTGACTTTC. Its protein product is CSAPSGVNVLTF.

This clone was detected a few times. V is TRBV6-4 and J is TRBJ2-7, with D unresolved. The germline CDR1 and CDR2 sequences are MRHNA and SNTAGT. There are 14 residues in the CDR3. The ends were cut back, 3 bases at V and 1 base at J, with 10 bases in the middle. The CDR3 loop is CASSEEPRSYEQYV. The CDR3 nucleotides are TGTGCCAGCAGTGAAGAGCCCAGGTCCTACGAGCAGTACGTC.

The chain carries TRBV2 and TRBJ1-6; D not certain. Trimming took off 6 bases at V and 0 bases at J, with 9 bases between the two ends. From germline, CDR1 is SNHLY and CDR2 FYNNEI. The CDR3 totals 15 residues. In nucleotides, the CDR3 is TGTGCCAGCAGCCCTCGCATCTCCTATAATTCACCCCTCCACTTT. It translates to CASSPRISYNSPLHF.

This sequence joins TRBV11-1 and TRBJ2-2; perhaps TRBD2 as D (6 bases). This CDR3 comprises 16 residues. V lost 1 base and J lost 3, with 12 bases in between. Germline V lookup: CDR1 SGHAT, CDR2 FQDESV (reference sequence). The CDR3 sequence is CASSLGAGFYTGELFF. CDR3 sequence (DNA): TGTGCCAGCAGCTTAGGGGCGGGGTTCTACACCGGGGAGCTGTTTTTT.

This clone was detected a few times. This sequence joins TRBV4-2 and TRBJ1-2; 9 bases map to TRBD1. V was pared by 4 bases and J by 7 bases, with 13 bases of the junction left unmatched. The CDR3 sequence is 16 residues long. CDR1 LGHNA and CDR2 YNFKEQ come from the germline V gene. The CDR3 loop reads CASSPGADRGVGGYTF. The DNA of the CDR3 is TGTGCCAGCAGCCCTGGGGCAGACAGGGGGGTGGGTGGCTACACCTTC.

V is TRBV5-1 and J is TRBJ2-3, with TRBD1 as a possible D gene (6 bases). CDR1 and CDR2 (germline): SGHRS, YFSETQ. The V end lost 4 bases, the J end lost 6 bases, and 15 bases lay between the germline ends. The CDR3 has 14 amino acids. The CDR3 DNA reads TGCGCCAGCAGCCGGGACACCTCTAGCGATACGCAGTATTTT. This gives the protein CASSRDTSSDTQYF.

This clone occurred a few times. The J gene is TRBJ2-6, the V gene TRBV30, with D uncertain. There are 11 residues in the CDR3. The germline V and J ends were trimmed by 5 bases and 1 base, with 0 bases remaining between them. Germline V gene data show CDR1 as GTSNPN and CDR2 as SVGIG (reference sequence). CDR3 DNA sequence: TGTGCCTGGTCTGGGGCCAACGTCCTGACTTTC. Its protein product is CAWSGANVLTF.

V usage is TRBV11-2 and J usage is TRBJ2-1; no reliable D call. The V end lost 6 bases, the J end lost 2 bases, and 14 bases lay between the germline ends. The V gene's germline CDR1 is SGHAT and CDR2 FQNNGV. The CDR3 is 15 amino acids. DNA for the CDR3: TGTGCCAGCAGTTGGGTGGTCCGCACCTACAATGAGCAGTTCTTC. It specifies CASSWVVRTYNEQFF.

The chain links TRBV13 to TRBJ2-7; 7 nucleotides match TRBD1. V was pared by 5 bases and J by 0 bases, with 10 bases of the junction left unmatched. There are 16 residues in the CDR3. Germline loops: CDR1 PRHDT, CDR2 FYEKMQ (reference sequence). The CDR3 loop reads CASSHRGGYPSYEQYF. CDR3 in DNA: TGTGCCAGCAGCCATAGAGGGGGCTACCCCTCCTACGAGCAGTACTTC.

V usage is TRBV6-1 and J usage is TRBJ1-6, with D unresolved. V gave up 7 bases and J gave up 6 bases, with 16 bases separating them. CDR3 length: 15 residues. Germline V gene data show CDR1 as MNHNS and CDR2 as SASEGT. The CDR3 coding sequence is TGTGCCAGCATCCCGCCCTCCGGGTTTAATTCACCCCTCCACTTT. This encodes CASIPPSGFNSPLHF.

The chain recombines TRBV30 with TRBJ1-6; D uncertain. This CDR3 is 13 amino acids long. From germline, CDR1 is GTSNPN and CDR2 SVGIG (reference sequence). Trimming left V 1 base short and J 7 bases short, with 8 bases between. CDR3 residues: CAWSEATNSPLHF. The CDR3 region has the DNA TGTGCCTGGAGTGAGGCTACAAATTCACCCCTCCACTTT.

This chain connects TRBV6-6 to TRBJ2-7; D not resolved. CDR1 and CDR2 from the germline V gene are MNHNY and SVGAGI (reference sequence). Deletions cut 2 bases from V and 1 base from J, with 6 bases between. There are 13 residues in the CDR3. CDR3: CASSYPGSYEQYF. The CDR3 DNA reads as TGTGCCAGCAGTTACCCTGGTTCCTACGAGCAGTACTTC.

The rearrangement joins TRBV3-1 to TRBJ2-1, with D perhaps TRBD2 (6 bases). Trimming stripped 2 bases from V and 10 bases from J, with 18 bases between. The length of the CDR3 is 15 residues. Germline loops: CDR1 LGHDT, CDR2 YNNKEL (reference sequence). DNA for the CDR3: TGTGCCAGCAGCCAACTCCGGGAGCGGAGCAACGAGCAGTTCTTC. Translation gives CASSQLRERSNEQFF.

The rearrangement uses TRBV20-1 and TRBJ2-2, with 7 positions matching TRBD1. The CDR3 has 15 amino acids. The germline V gene has CDR1 DFQATT and CDR2 SNEGSKA (reference sequence). V was pared by 2 bases and J by 2 bases, with 5 bases of the junction left unmatched. The CDR3 protein is CSARSGTANTGELFF. For the CDR3, the DNA is TGCAGTGCTAGATCCGGGACAGCTAACACCGGGGAGCTGTTTTTT.

The gene calls are TRBV5-1 and TRBJ2-7, with 7 bases aligning to TRBD1. The V gene's germline CDR1 is SGHRS and CDR2 YFSETQ. The trim removed 4 bases at V and 2 bases at J, leaving 12 bases unmatched. This CDR3 has 16 amino acids. CDR3 residues: CASSRTGAQGAYEQYF. CDR3 DNA: TGCGCCAGCAGCAGGACAGGAGCTCAAGGAGCCTACGAGCAGTACTTC.